The 13 T cell receptor beta chains below all came from one sample that was sequenced in a study of T cells in Graves' hyperthyroidism and ophthalmopathy. Researchers amplified the TCR beta CDR3 regions from RNA transcripts. Initially, a first-round RT-PCR of the TCR CDR3 employed the HTBI primer set. TCRdb independently ran MiXCR on the multiplex PCR reads; one entry per CDR3 protein. The sample holds around 490,000 distinct CDR3 sequences, 15% to 20% seen once. Sequences were obtained from blood. All receptors come from a man aged 35 to 55 with Graves' ophthalmopathy.

This clonotype was observed at least ten times. V and J are TRBV20-1 and TRBJ2-7; 12 bases align to TRBD2. The CDR3 length is 15 residues. Germline CDR1 reads DFQATT; CDR2 reads SNEGSKA (reference sequence). Trimming at V came to 6 bases and at J to 2 bases, leaving 8 bases not matched to a gene. The CDR3 DNA sequence: TGCAGTGCAGACTCTAGCGGGAGGGCCGCCTACGAGCAGTACTTC. Translation: CSADSSGRAAYEQYF.

This clonotype was detected a few times. The chain joins TRBV15 to TRBJ2-1, with 7 bases identical to TRBD2. CDR3 size: 16 residues. V gave up 4 bases and J gave up 0 bases; unmatched junction bases: 6. Germline CDR1 and CDR2: LNHNV and YYDKDF (reference sequence). The CDR3 coding sequence is TGTGCCACCAGCACATTAGCGGGTAGCTCCTACAATGAGCAGTTCTTC. It is translated as CATSTLAGSSYNEQFF.

The chain uses TRBV5-1 and TRBJ2-6, with D unresolved. From germline, CDR1 is SGHRS and CDR2 YFSETQ. The CDR3 has 15 amino acids. The V gene lost 1 base and the J gene lost 4 bases, with 9 bases spanning the gap. CDR3 nucleotide sequence: TGCGCCAGCAGCTTGCGTCCCACCGGGGCCAACGTCCTGACTTTC. Amino acid sequence: CASSLRPTGANVLTF.

A few counts support this clonotype. The V gene is TRBV7-9, the J gene TRBJ2-3; D is possibly TRBD2 (6 bases). Deletions cut 5 bases from V and 0 bases from J, with 12 bases between. The CDR3 runs 15 residues. From germline, CDR1 is SEHNR and CDR2 FQNEAQ (reference sequence). CDR3 in amino acids: CASSTGTPSTDTQYF. The CDR3 nucleotides are TGTGCCAGCAGCACCGGGACTCCTAGCACAGATACGCAGTATTTT.

The chain employs TRBV7-2 and TRBJ2-6; D possibly corresponds to TRBD1 (6 bases). Per the germline V gene, CDR1 is SGHTA and CDR2 is FQGNSA. The CDR3 extends over 16 amino acids. The V and J ends lost 3 bases and 2 bases respectively, with 11 bases between them. CDR3 bases: TGTGCCAGCAGCTTTGACAGGTCTGCTGGGGCCAACGTCCTGACTTTC. It specifies CASSFDRSAGANVLTF.

This clonotype appeared many times. The J gene is TRBJ2-2, the V gene TRBV11-2; TRBD2 matches at 8 bases. V lost 10 bases and J lost 6; bases outside the gene matches: 13. The CDR3 loop spans 15 amino acids. In germline, CDR1 is SGHAT, CDR2 FQNNGV. CDR3 nucleotide sequence: TGTGCCATCCCTCGTGGACTAGCAAGGGCCGGGGAGCTGTTTTTT. This encodes CAIPRGLARAGELFF.

The chain links TRBV29-1 to TRBJ2-7; a possible D gene is TRBD1 (6 bases). The V gene lost 4 bases and the J gene lost 2 bases, with 27 bases spanning the gap. Germline V gene sequence: CDR1 SQVTM, CDR2 ANQGSEA. This CDR3 is 18 amino acids long. Written as DNA, the CDR3 is TGCAGCGTTGTAGTATGGGACATCCGATCACTAAAAACCTACGAGCAGTACTTC. It specifies CSVVVWDIRSLKTYEQYF.

This clonotype was seen only a few times. The chain recombines TRBV7-2 with TRBJ1-4; 10 bases map to TRBD1. The germline gives CDR1 SGHTA, CDR2 FQGNSA. The V and J ends lost 5 bases and 0 bases, in that order; junction bases with no gene match: 15. The length of the CDR3 is 20 residues. The CDR3 nucleotides read TGTGCCAGCAGCCTGACAATCCGGGACAGGGGACTTACAACTAATGAAAAACTGTTTTTT. This encodes CASSLTIRDRGLTTNEKLFF.

This clonotype was picked up many times. Here the CDR3 reads CASSLEGTSSYEQYF. CDR3 coding DNA: TGCGCCAGCAGCTTGGAGGGGACTAGCTCCTACGAGCAGTACTTC. V is TRBV5-1 and J is TRBJ2-7; 8 positions match TRBD2. The CDR3 consists of 15 residues. The junction had 2 bases not matched to a gene; V was cut back by 0 bases and J by 0 bases. Germline values: CDR1 SGHRS, CDR2 YFSETQ.

The chain recombines TRBV19 with TRBJ1-5; D is perhaps TRBD1 (5 bases). Germline lookup yields CDR1 LNHDA and CDR2 SQIVND (reference sequence). The V gene lost 3 bases and the J gene lost 11 bases, with 23 bases spanning the gap. The CDR3 runs 16 residues. The CDR3 nucleotides are TGTGCCAGTAGTATTTTCCTGGGGCAGACCCCGATGGCCCAGCATTTT. Amino acids: CASSIFLGQTPMAQHF. Full variable domain (rest looked up from reference TRBV19 and TRBJ1-5): DGGITQSPKYLFRKEGQNVTLSCEQNLNHDAMYWYRQDPGQGLRLIYYSQIVNDFQKGDIAEGYSVSREKKESFPLTVTSAQKNPTAFYLCASSIFLGQTPMAQHFGDGTRLSIL.

This clonotype was seen ten or more times. The chain couples TRBV6-5 to TRBJ2-7; TRBD1 might be the D (5 bases). This CDR3 is 13 amino acids long. Looked up from germline, CDR1 is MNHEY and CDR2 is SVGAGI. V lost 0 bases and J 2 bases, leaving 5 bases between the germline ends. The CDR3 is CASSYSGAYEQYF. CDR3 bases: TGTGCCAGCAGTTACTCAGGGGCCTACGAGCAGTACTTC.

On this clonotype itself: It may be a read error: a sequence one base away is much more abundant. The chain has TRBV6-1 and TRBJ2-1, with D uncertain. Trimming shortened V by 3 bases and J by 4 bases, and 13 bases separated the two germline ends. The CDR3 is made up of 15 amino acids. The germline gives CDR1 MNHNS, CDR2 SASEGT. The CDR3 reads CASSDMGTTYNEQFF. The CDR3 nucleotides read TGTGCCAGCAGTGATATGGGAACTACGTACAATGAGCAGTTCTTC.

This clonotype was observed a few times. The genes are TRBV28 and TRBJ2-1, with D tentatively TRBD1 (5 bases). V lost 3 bases and J 2 bases, leaving 14 bases between the germline ends. From germline, CDR1 is MDHEN and CDR2 SYDVKM. The CDR3 totals 16 residues. This CDR3 is CASSFATGPPYNEQFF. The CDR3 DNA follows: TGTGCCAGCAGTTTCGCCACAGGACCCCCCTACAATGAGCAGTTCTTC.